This T cell receptor (beta chain) was profiled in a study of shared clonotypes between healthy human individuals. A note on this clone: What it binds is not known.

The donors, healthy adults who were HIV-negative, had experienced no recent acute infections or vaccinations. CD45RO+ cells and CCR7-negative CD45RA+ TemRA cells were combined as CD8 memory. This CDR3 is 16 amino acids long. The V end lost 1 base, the J end lost 1 base, and 12 bases lay between the germline ends. Germline V CDR1 and CDR2: LGHNA, YSLEER. Study-level findings and limits: Deeper or shallower sequencing was expected to change how clonotypes are shared among donors.

Using immunoSEQ multiplex PCR, the repertoire was profiled, and TCRdb retains in-frame clones only, with some absent. The data show about 690,000 clones, 80% to 95% seen once. The chain links TRBV4-3 to TRBJ2-3; possible D gene TRBD2, 5 bases. Sequencing was carried out using memory CD8+ T cells from PBMCs. The subset was: CD45RO+ cells pooled with CCR7-negative TemRA cells. This clonotype originated in a man aged 18 to 30 in good health. Some clones in this sample may be carry-over from other donors' samples. CDR3 sequence reads: CASSQGSWRGTDTQYF. CDR3 coding DNA: TGCGCCAGCAGCCAAGGGTCATGGCGGGGCACAGATACGCAGTATTTT.